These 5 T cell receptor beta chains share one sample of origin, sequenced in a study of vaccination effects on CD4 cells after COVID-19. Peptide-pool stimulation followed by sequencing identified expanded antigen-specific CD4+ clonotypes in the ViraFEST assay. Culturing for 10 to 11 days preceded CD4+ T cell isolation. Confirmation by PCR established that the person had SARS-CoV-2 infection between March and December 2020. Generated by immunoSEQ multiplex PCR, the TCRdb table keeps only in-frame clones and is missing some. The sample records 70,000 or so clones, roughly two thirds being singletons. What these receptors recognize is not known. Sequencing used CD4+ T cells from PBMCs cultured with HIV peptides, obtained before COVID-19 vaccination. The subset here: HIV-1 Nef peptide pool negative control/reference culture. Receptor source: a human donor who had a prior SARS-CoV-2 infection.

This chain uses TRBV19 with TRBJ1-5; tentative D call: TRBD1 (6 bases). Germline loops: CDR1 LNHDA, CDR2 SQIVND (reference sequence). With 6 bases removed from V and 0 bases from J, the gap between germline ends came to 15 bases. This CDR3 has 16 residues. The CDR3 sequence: CASSADRPYSNQPQHF. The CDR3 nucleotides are TGTGCCAGTAGCGCTGACAGGCCTTATAGCAATCAGCCCCAGCATTTT.

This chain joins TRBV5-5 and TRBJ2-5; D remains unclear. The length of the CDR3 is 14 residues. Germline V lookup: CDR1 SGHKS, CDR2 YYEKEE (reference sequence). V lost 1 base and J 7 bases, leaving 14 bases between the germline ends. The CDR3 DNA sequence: TGTGCCAGCAGCTTGAGGGTCGGGTGGGGGACCCAGTACTTC. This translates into CASSLRVGWGTQYF.

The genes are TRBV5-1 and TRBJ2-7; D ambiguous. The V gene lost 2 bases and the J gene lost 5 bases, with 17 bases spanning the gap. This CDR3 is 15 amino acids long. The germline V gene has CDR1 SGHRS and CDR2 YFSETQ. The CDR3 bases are TGCGCCAGCAGCTTCCTACCTCCGCCGGTGAACGAGCAGTACTTC. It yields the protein CASSFLPPPVNEQYF.

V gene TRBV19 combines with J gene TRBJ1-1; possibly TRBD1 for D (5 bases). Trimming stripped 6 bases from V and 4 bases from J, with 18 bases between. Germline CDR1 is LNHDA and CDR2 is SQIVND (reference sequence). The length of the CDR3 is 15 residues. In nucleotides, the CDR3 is TGTGCCAGTAGCGCGCAGGGAGCCTACAGCACTGAAGCTTTCTTT. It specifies CASSAQGAYSTEAFF.

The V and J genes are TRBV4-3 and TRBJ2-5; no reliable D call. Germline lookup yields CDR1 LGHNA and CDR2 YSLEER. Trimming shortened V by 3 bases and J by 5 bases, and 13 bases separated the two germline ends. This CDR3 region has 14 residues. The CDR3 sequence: CASSQVLWAETQYF. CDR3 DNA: TGCGCCAGCAGCCAGGTGCTCTGGGCGGAGACCCAGTACTTC.